Below are 28 T cell receptor beta chains sequenced from a single sample in a study of beta chain features in type 1 diabetes. Points from the study as a whole: TCRB CDR3 length was moderately but significantly reduced in all four CD4+ subsets of Type 1 diabetes patients.

Investigators reverse transcribed all isolated RNA, so they sequenced expressed TCRB transcripts. Measured with immunoSEQ multiplex PCR; TCRdb has only the in-frame clones, and not every one. There are some 350,000 clones in the sample; 13% occur only once, and 0.015% lies in the top ten. Their antigens are not known. Source material: naive CD4+ T cells from blood. These receptors originate from a woman aged 18-30 years with type 1 diabetes.

CDR3 DNA: TGTGCCAGCAGCTTGGGATATGAGGGAGAGACCCAGTACTTC. This translates into CASSLGYEGETQYF. The V and J genes are TRBV5-4 and TRBJ2-5; D may be TRBD2 (5 bases). CDR3 length: 14 residues. CDR1 is SGHNT, CDR2 YYREEE, per germline (reference sequence). Trimming took off 0 bases at V and 4 bases at J, with 10 bases between the two ends.

This clone appeared a few times. The V call is TRBV18, the J call TRBJ2-7, with a possible D match to TRBD1 (6 bases). V was pared by 3 bases and J by 2 bases, with 11 bases between. This CDR3 is 14 amino acids long. Germline values: CDR1 KGHSH, CDR2 LQKENI. The CDR3 loop is CASSPQGIPYEQYF. The CDR3 DNA reads TGTGCCAGCTCACCCCAGGGGATTCCCTACGAGCAGTACTTC.

The chain has TRBV2 and TRBJ2-5, with 11 bases lining up with TRBD2. This CDR3 region has 14 residues. Trimming at V came to 3 bases and at J to 9 bases, leaving 6 bases not matched to a gene. Germline V lookup: CDR1 SNHLY, CDR2 FYNNEI. CDR3 in DNA: TGTGCCAGCAGTGAGACTAGCGGGATTGGGGCCCAGTACTTC. Amino acids: CASSETSGIGAQYF.

The chain joins TRBV9 to TRBJ2-7; 8 bases agree with TRBD1. This CDR3 spans 13 amino acids. Germline V gene sequence: CDR1 SGDLS, CDR2 YYNGEE. Trimming at V came to 4 bases and at J to 4 bases, leaving 4 bases not matched to a gene. CDR3 coding DNA: TGTGCCAGCAGCCCCCGGACAGGGTACGAGCAGTACTTC. Protein: CASSPRTGYEQYF.

The V gene is TRBV2, the J gene TRBJ2-1, with 7 bases fitting TRBD2. The CDR3 runs 17 residues. Germline-derived CDR1 and CDR2 are SNHLY and FYNNEI. In nucleotides, the CDR3 is TGTGCTGGATGGGGGGGACTGGCGGGATCTGGAGGTGGTGAGCAGTTCTTC. It encodes CAGWGGLAGSGGGEQFF.

The V and J genes are TRBV11-3 and TRBJ2-6, with D possibly being TRBD1 (6 bases). Germline V gene lookup returns CDR1 SGHNT and CDR2 YENEEA. Trimming shortened V by 5 bases and J by 1 base, and 18 bases separated the two germline ends. The CDR3 spans 18 residues. The CDR3: CASSGRDIRFSGANVLTF. Written as DNA, the CDR3 is TGTGCCAGCAGCGGACGGGACATCCGATTTTCTGGGGCCAACGTCCTGACTTTC.

This clone appeared a few times. The chain joins TRBV18 to TRBJ2-1; D is unresolved. V was trimmed by 2 bases and J by 4 bases, leaving 6 bases between them. The germline gives CDR1 KGHSH, CDR2 LQKENI. This CDR3 is built from 13 residues. The CDR3 DNA reads TGTGCCAGCTCACCAGGCAGTTACAATGAGCAGTTCTTC. Its translation is CASSPGSYNEQFF.

This clone was seen only a few times. V and J are TRBV10-1 and TRBJ2-7, with 11 bases aligning to TRBD2. This CDR3 has 13 residues. Germline V lookup: CDR1 WNHNN, CDR2 SYGVQD (reference sequence). J gave up 3 bases and V 6 bases, and 1 base lay outside the gene matches. The CDR3 reads CASSTSGSYEQYF. CDR3 sequence (DNA): TGCGCCAGCAGCACTAGCGGGAGCTACGAGCAGTACTTC.

The chain joins TRBV11-2 to TRBJ2-2, with D maybe TRBD2 (6 bases). The length of the CDR3 is 16 residues. Germline CDR1 and CDR2: SGHAT and FQNNGV. The V end was cut by 6 bases, the J end by 4 bases, with 18 bases between. The CDR3 DNA reads as TGTGCCAGCAGTCTCACGGGGGTGGGGTTCACCGGGGAGCTGTTTTTT. This codes for CASSLTGVGFTGELFF.

There are a few counts of this clone. The chain employs TRBV7-2 and TRBJ2-4; the D gene is possibly TRBD2 (6 bases). Between the trimmed V and J ends, which lost 2 bases and 5 bases, there was a span of 13 bases. There are 15 residues in the CDR3. CDR1 is SGHTA and CDR2 is FQGNSA in the germline V gene. The CDR3 region has the DNA TGTGCCAGCAGCTTAAGCGGGTGGGGCCAAAACATTCAGTACTTC. This encodes CASSLSGWGQNIQYF.

This clone was seen only a few times. The J gene is TRBJ2-5, the V gene TRBV9, with a tentative D call TRBD2 (6 bases). This CDR3 contains 15 residues. The ends were cut back, 0 bases at V and 2 bases at J, with 11 bases in the middle. CDR1 and CDR2 from the germline V gene are SGDLS and YYNGEE. The CDR3 region is CASSVDTSRQETQYF. The CDR3 nucleotides are TGTGCCAGCAGCGTAGATACTAGCAGACAAGAGACCCAGTACTTC.

This clone was picked up a small number of times. This sequence joins TRBV29-1 and TRBJ2-3, with D maybe TRBD2 (6 bases). CDR1 and CDR2 (germline): SQVTM, ANQGSEA. The CDR3 has 13 residues. V was clipped by 8 bases and J by 7 bases, with 19 bases between them. DNA for the CDR3: TGCAGCACCGAGGAGGGAGGAGGGTATACGCAGTATTTT. Translation gives CSTEEGGGYTQYF.

The chain uses TRBV7-9 and TRBJ2-1, with a possible D match to TRBD2 (5 bases). Germline CDR1 SEHNR, CDR2 FQNEAQ (reference sequence). There are 14 residues in the CDR3. Between the trimmed V and J ends, which lost 4 bases and 6 bases, there was a span of 13 bases. The CDR3 reads CASSSLQGGNEQFF. CDR3 in DNA: TGTGCCAGCAGCTCACTCCAAGGAGGCAATGAGCAGTTCTTC. Full variable domain (rest looked up from reference TRBV7-9 and TRBJ2-1): DTGVSQNPRHKITKRGQNVTFRCDPISEHNRLYWYRQTLGQGPEFLTYFQNEAQLEKSRLLSDRFSAERPKGSFSTLEIQRTEQGDSAMYLCASSSLQGGNEQFFGPGTRLTVL.

The sample holds a few counts of this clone. The chain links TRBV5-4 to TRBJ1-2; TRBD1 agrees at 8 bases. The CDR3 runs 14 residues. After removal of 4 bases from V and 7 bases from J, the junction contained 9 bases not matched to a gene. Germline CDR1 reads SGHNT; CDR2 reads YYREEE (reference sequence). DNA for the CDR3: TGTGCCAGCAGCGCGGGACAGGTTCGCTCTGGCTACACCTTC. It is translated as CASSAGQVRSGYTF.

V usage is TRBV11-2 and J usage is TRBJ1-1, with D unclear. The CDR3 is 15 amino acids. The germline V gene has CDR1 SGHAT and CDR2 FQNNGV. V lost 2 bases and J 1 base, leaving 11 bases between the germline ends. The CDR3 coding sequence is TGTGCCAGCAGCTTACCCTTCTCCCGGAACACTGAAGCTTTCTTT. Translated, it gives CASSLPFSRNTEAFF.

In its sample, this clone was seen a few times. This sequence joins TRBV19 and TRBJ2-2; 7 bases align to TRBD1. Per germline, CDR1 LNHDA and CDR2 SQIVND (reference sequence). The CDR3 has 15 residues. J lost 4 bases, V lost 5 bases, and 7 bases had no gene match. CDR3 in DNA: TGTGCCAGTAGTCCATGGACAGGATTCACCGGGGAGCTGTTTTTT. Its protein is CASSPWTGFTGELFF.

There are a few counts of this clone. This rearrangement joins TRBV7-2 to TRBJ2-5; D uncertain. The CDR3 loop spans 13 amino acids. The V and J ends lost 1 base and 7 bases respectively, with 10 bases between them. Germline V CDR1 and CDR2: SGHTA, FQGNSA. CDR3 nucleotide sequence: TGTGCCAGCAGCTTAGGATACCCAGGGACCCAGTACTTC. It specifies CASSLGYPGTQYF. The entire variable domain, with the rest obtained from reference TRBV7-2 and TRBJ2-5, is as follows: GAGVSQSPSNKVTEKGKDVELRCDPISGHTALYWYRQSLGQGLEFLIYFQGNSAPDKSGLPSDRFSAERTGGSVSTLTIQRTQQEDSAVYLCASSLGYPGTQYFGPGTRLLVL.

The J gene is TRBJ2-7, the V gene TRBV10-2, with TRBD2 matching over 10 bases. Germline CDR1 is WSHSY and CDR2 is SAAADI. V lost 0 bases and J lost 4; bases outside the gene matches: 6. The CDR3 contains 16 residues. CDR3 sequence: CASSESGNSGRYEQYF. The CDR3 region has the DNA TGCGCCAGCAGTGAGTCCGGGAATAGCGGGAGGTACGAGCAGTACTTC.

The chain couples TRBV7-2 to TRBJ2-3; D perhaps matches TRBD2 (5 bases). The CDR3 contains 13 residues. With 5 bases removed from V and 4 bases from J, the gap between germline ends came to 10 bases. Germline V gene lookup returns CDR1 SGHTA and CDR2 FQGNSA. The CDR3 DNA reads TGTGCCAGCAGCCGGACTCCATCAGATACGCAGTATTTT. Its translation is CASSRTPSDTQYF.

This clone was seen only a few times. The rearrangement uses TRBV7-3 and TRBJ2-1, with TRBD2 matching 11 bases. The V gene end was trimmed by 3 bases and the J gene end by 1 base; junction bases not matched to a gene: 5. CDR1 SGHTA and CDR2 FQGTGA come from the germline V gene. The CDR3 is 17 amino acids. The CDR3 protein is CASSLVAGGPSYNEQFF. As DNA, the CDR3 is TGTGCCAGCAGCTTGGTAGCGGGAGGGCCGTCCTACAATGAGCAGTTCTTC.

As DNA, the CDR3 is TGTGCCAGTAGTACTATGGAGAGTCAGCCCCAGCATTTT. Translating it yields CASSTMESQPQHF. The V and J genes are TRBV19 and TRBJ1-5; D unclear. The CDR3 consists of 13 residues. Trimming stripped 4 bases from V and 6 bases from J, with 10 bases between. Per the germline V gene, CDR1 is LNHDA and CDR2 is SQIVND (reference sequence).

This clone was counted between two and nine times. The V call is TRBV27, the J call TRBJ2-2; TRBD2 matches at 9 bases. Germline V lookup: CDR1 MNHEY, CDR2 SMNVEV (reference sequence). V lost 4 bases to trimming and J lost 8 bases; unmatched junction nucleotides: 14. This CDR3 region has 17 residues. This CDR3 is CASSSHSGRIDAGELFF. In nucleotides, the CDR3 is TGTGCCAGCAGTTCCCATAGCGGGAGAATTGATGCTGGGGAGCTGTTTTTT.

This chain connects TRBV19 to TRBJ2-1; D perhaps matches TRBD2 (6 bases). The CDR3 runs to 12 residues. Deletions cut 8 bases from V and 9 bases from J, with 14 bases between. The germline CDR1 and CDR2 sequences are LNHDA and SQIVND (reference sequence). The CDR3 here is CASGPGESEQFF. CDR3 sequence (DNA): TGTGCCAGTGGGCCGGGGGAGAGTGAGCAGTTCTTC.

This clone was observed a few times. The chain links TRBV14 to TRBJ2-2; D unclear. Trimming removed 1 base at V and 0 bases at J, with 9 bases between. CDR3 length: 16 amino acids. In germline, CDR1 is SGHDN, CDR2 FVKESK. The CDR3 DNA follows: TGTGCCAGCAGCCAAGTCCTCGCGGCGAACACCGGGGAGCTGTTTTTT. Its protein is CASSQVLAANTGELFF.

In nucleotides, the CDR3 is TGCGCCAGCAGTGAGCTCGGACAGGGTACCGAAGCTTTCTTT. Protein product: CASSELGQGTEAFF. The chain joins TRBV10-1 to TRBJ1-1, with 8 bases identical to TRBD1. CDR3 size: 14 residues. Per the germline V gene, CDR1 is WNHNN and CDR2 is SYGVQD (reference sequence). V was clipped by 2 bases and J by 8 bases; unmatched bases: 7.

The rearrangement links TRBV29-1 to TRBJ1-4; TRBD1 is a possible D gene (6 bases). V lost 6 bases to trimming and J lost 3 bases, with 11 bases between them. The CDR3 runs to 13 residues. Germline CDR1 and CDR2: SQVTM and ANQGSEA. Written as DNA, the CDR3 is TGCAGCGTAACAGGGTCGGCTAATGAAAAACTGTTTTTT. Protein sequence: CSVTGSANEKLFF.

Only a few counts were recorded for this clone. This chain connects TRBV18 to TRBJ1-1; D gene uncertain. Germline CDR1 is KGHSH and CDR2 is LQKENI. The CDR3 contains 15 residues. V lost 3 bases, J lost 4 bases, and 15 bases lay in between. The CDR3: CASSPLRGGSTEAFF. Written as DNA, the CDR3 is TGTGCCAGCTCACCGCTTCGGGGTGGGAGCACTGAAGCTTTCTTT.

The genes are TRBV19 and TRBJ1-2; the D gene is possibly TRBD1 (6 bases). There are 17 residues in the CDR3. Looked up from germline, CDR1 is LNHDA and CDR2 is SQIVND (reference sequence). V was cut by 1 base and J by 2 bases, with 17 bases left in between. CDR3 coding DNA: TGTGCCAGTAGTATAGGGAGTCTACAGGGTCTAAACTATGGCTACACCTTC. Amino acid sequence: CASSIGSLQGLNYGYTF.